The next 21 T cell receptor beta chains were all read from a single sample in a study of T cells after yellow fever vaccination. TCRdb recomputed calls from the 5' RACE reads with MiXCR, one row per CDR3 protein. The data contain roughly 350,000 distinct CDR3 sequences, about 4% of them singletons. The source material was PBMCs, sampled 5 days after the yellow fever booster vaccination. The receptors were sampled from a man between 18 and 29 years old who received the YFV17D yellow fever vaccine.

This clonotype has more than one count but fewer than ten. The chain joins TRBV20-1 to TRBJ2-1; TRBD1 matches 9 bases. The CDR3 is 17 residues long. Germline CDR1 DFQATT, CDR2 SNEGSKA (reference sequence). V dropped 2 bases and J dropped 9; count of bases not matched to a gene: 17. The CDR3 region is CSARPPGGQGSVGEQFF. The CDR3 bases are TGCAGTGCTAGACCCCCGGGGGGACAGGGTTCGGTAGGTGAGCAGTTCTTC.

The chain uses TRBV7-6 and TRBJ2-5, with 8 bases lining up with TRBD2. CDR1 is SGHVS, CDR2 FNYEAQ, per germline. The CDR3 runs 15 residues. V was pared by 3 bases and J by 5 bases, with 8 bases of the junction left unmatched. CDR3: CASSFGGGGLETQYF. The DNA of the CDR3 is TGTGCCAGCAGCTTTGGAGGCGGGGGGTTGGAGACCCAGTACTTC.

This clonotype was picked up a small number of times. The CDR3 coding sequence is TGTGCCAGCAGCTCAGGGACTGCTAGATTGGGGACCCAGTACTTC. Encoded protein: CASSSGTARLGTQYF. This chain joins TRBV7-3 and TRBJ2-5, with a tentative D call TRBD2 (6 bases). The CDR3 spans 15 residues. V was cut by 4 bases and J by 7 bases, with 19 bases left in between. From germline, CDR1 is SGHTA and CDR2 FQGTGA.

This clonotype was counted ten times or more. The CDR3 DNA reads as TGTGCCAGCAGTTTAAATCCCACAGATACGCAGTATTTT. Its protein is CASSLNPTDTQYF. The V and J genes are TRBV27 and TRBJ2-3; D is unclear. Per germline, CDR1 MNHEY and CDR2 SMNVEV (reference sequence). The length of the CDR3 is 13 residues. V lost 2 bases, J lost 2 bases, and 5 bases lay in between.

This clonotype was picked up a small number of times. The chain combines TRBV5-4 with TRBJ1-3; TRBD1 is a possible D gene (5 bases). Trimming took off 5 bases at V and 0 bases at J, with 15 bases between the two ends. Germline V gene sequence: CDR1 SGHNT, CDR2 YYREEE (reference sequence). The CDR3 is 16 amino acids. The CDR3 spells CASSSGTANSGNTIYF. The CDR3 DNA follows: TGTGCCAGCAGTTCCGGGACGGCGAACTCTGGAAACACCATATATTTT.

This clonotype was seen at least ten times. The rearrangement joins TRBV6-6 to TRBJ2-7; D not certain. Trimming took 7 bases from V and 2 from J, leaving 12 bases between them. This CDR3 contains 13 residues. Germline lookup yields CDR1 MNHNY and CDR2 SVGAGI (reference sequence). CDR3 coding DNA: TGTGCCAGCACTGGCGGCCTCCCCTACGAGCAGTACGTC. As protein: CASTGGLPYEQYV.

The chain couples TRBV7-3 to TRBJ2-2; TRBD2 aligns across 11 bases. The CDR3 covers 14 residues. Germline values: CDR1 SGHTA, CDR2 FQGTGA. V was clipped by 5 bases and J by 6 bases; unmatched bases: 2. CDR3 DNA: TGTGCCAGCAGCCCGGGACTAGCGGCCGGGGAGCTGTTTTTT. The encoded protein is CASSPGLAAGELFF.

The sample holds a few counts of this clonotype. V is TRBV5-1 and J is TRBJ2-5; D call uncertain. This CDR3 region has 14 residues. Looked up from germline, CDR1 is SGHRS and CDR2 is YFSETQ. V was clipped by 1 base and J by 2 bases, with 9 bases between them. CDR3 residues: CASSLTANQETQYF. In DNA form, the CDR3 reads TGCGCCAGCAGCTTGACGGCGAATCAAGAGACCCAGTACTTC.

In this sample, this clonotype turned up many times. The chain joins TRBV29-1 to TRBJ2-1; 7 positions agree with TRBD2. Germline loops: CDR1 SQVTM, CDR2 ANQGSEA. This CDR3 has 13 residues. V was pared by 3 bases and J by 6 bases, with 5 bases of the junction left unmatched. This CDR3 reads CSVDLAGGNEQFF. CDR3 DNA sequence: TGCAGCGTTGATTTAGCGGGCGGCAATGAGCAGTTCTTC.

This clonotype was observed a handful of times. J is TRBJ1-4 and V is TRBV5-1, with D possibly matching TRBD1 (6 bases). V was pared by 0 bases and J by 12 bases, with 15 bases between. CDR1 SGHRS and CDR2 YFSETQ come from the germline V gene. The CDR3 spans 14 residues. The CDR3 reads CASSLDREEGQLFF. CDR3 DNA sequence: TGCGCCAGCAGCTTGGACAGGGAGGAGGGGCAACTGTTTTTT. Variable domain in full (rest from reference TRBV5-1 and TRBJ1-4): KAGVTQTPRYLIKTRGQQVTLSCSPISGHRSVSWYQQTPGQGLQFLFEYFSETQRNKGNFPGRFSGRQFSNSRSEMNVSTLELGDSALYLCASSLDREEGQLFFGSGTQLSVL.

The table lists this clonotype with a few counts. The chain couples TRBV4-1 to TRBJ2-7; perhaps D is TRBD1 or TRBD2 (6 bases each). The CDR3 has 14 residues. In germline, CDR1 is MGHRA, CDR2 YSYEKL. Trimming stripped 6 bases from V and 5 bases from J, with 17 bases between. CDR3 in DNA: TGCGCCAGCAGACGAATAGGGGGGCTGGACGAGCAGTACTTC. Translation: CASRRIGGLDEQYF.

This clonotype has more than one count but fewer than ten. This rearrangement joins TRBV12-5 to TRBJ1-1, with D unclear. V gave up 9 bases and J gave up 0 bases, with 17 bases separating them. The germline CDR1 and CDR2 sequences are LGHNT and FRNRAP. The CDR3 has 15 residues. The CDR3 bases are TGTGCTAGCCGGGGAGGGCCACACATGAACACTGAAGCTTTCTTT. It specifies CASRGGPHMNTEAFF.

This clonotype was recorded a few times. The V and J genes are TRBV6-2 or TRBV6-3 and TRBJ1-1; a possible D gene is TRBD1 (5 bases). The CDR3 length is 14 residues. The V gene's germline CDR1 is MNHEY and CDR2 SVGEGT. Trimming took off 8 bases at V and 8 bases at J, with 21 bases between the two ends. The chain's CDR3 is CASRTPEGWVEAFF. CDR3 nucleotides: TGTGCCAGCCGGACGCCAGAGGGGTGGGTGGAAGCTTTCTTT.

This clonotype was observed many times. This chain links TRBV25-1 with TRBJ2-5; 8 bases agree with TRBD2. This CDR3 contains 16 residues. V lost 4 bases to trimming and J lost 4 bases; unmatched junction nucleotides: 11. Germline V gene lookup returns CDR1 MGHDK and CDR2 SYGVNS. The CDR3 region is CASSAYKAGGTETQYF. In nucleotides, the CDR3 is TGTGCCAGCAGTGCTTATAAGGCGGGGGGCACAGAGACCCAGTACTTC.

The table lists this clonotype with many counts. The genes are TRBV6-6 and TRBJ1-4; possibly TRBD1 for D (5 bases). Germline CDR1 MNHNY, CDR2 SVGAGI (reference sequence). The CDR3 has 14 residues. Trimming cost V 4 bases and J 4 bases, with 10 bases left between them. The CDR3 DNA is TGTGCCAGCAGTTTCCAGGGCTATAATGAAAAACTGTTTTTT. This gives the protein CASSFQGYNEKLFF.

The chain recombines TRBV7-2 with TRBJ1-5; 9 nucleotides agree with TRBD1. Germline CDR1 is SGHTA and CDR2 is FQGNSA. The V and J ends lost 3 bases and 7 bases, in that order; junction bases with no gene match: 4. The CDR3 extends over 14 amino acids. The CDR3 sequence: CASSFTGGGQPQHF. CDR3 in DNA: TGTGCCAGCAGCTTTACAGGGGGCGGACAGCCCCAGCATTTT. Together with reference TRBV7-2 and TRBJ1-5, the CDR3 gives the full variable domain: GAGVSQSPSNKVTEKGKDVELRCDPISGHTALYWYRQSLGQGLEFLIYFQGNSAPDKSGLPSDRFSAERTGGSVSTLTIQRTQQEDSAVYLCASSFTGGGQPQHFGDGTRLSIL.

This clonotype was picked up many times. The rearrangement uses TRBV4-2 and TRBJ2-4, with 10 bases that match TRBD2. The V segment lost 2 bases and the J segment 1 base; nucleotides outside the gene matches: 5. The CDR3 covers 17 residues. CDR1 and CDR2 from the germline V gene are LGHNA and YNFKEQ. The CDR3 sequence: CASSQTGTSAAKNIQYF. As DNA, the CDR3 is TGTGCCAGCAGCCAAACCGGGACTAGCGCTGCCAAAAACATTCAGTACTTC.

The gene calls are TRBV20-1 and TRBJ1-2, with 9 bases matching TRBD1. The trim removed 6 bases at V and 0 bases at J, leaving 8 bases unmatched. CDR3 size: 15 residues. Germline assignment: CDR1 DFQATT and CDR2 SNEGSKA (reference sequence). The CDR3 DNA reads TGCAGTGCCCCACGAGACAGGGGGTCTAACTATGGCTACACCTTC. This codes for CSAPRDRGSNYGYTF.

This chain uses TRBV7-6 with TRBJ1-1; D unclear. The germline gives CDR1 SGHVS, CDR2 FNYEAQ. The CDR3 sequence is 15 residues long. V shed 1 base and J shed 5 bases, with 14 bases lying between them. The CDR3 spells CASSLGIGKLTEAFF. CDR3 coding DNA: TGTGCCAGCAGCTTAGGCATCGGGAAACTAACTGAAGCTTTCTTT.

The J gene is TRBJ2-1, the V gene TRBV4-3; D perhaps matches TRBD2 (5 bases). The germline gives CDR1 LGHNA, CDR2 YSLEER. Trimming took 0 bases from V and 5 from J, leaving 11 bases between them. This CDR3 spans 15 amino acids. The CDR3 sequence: CASSQDLLGHNEQFF. The DNA of the CDR3 is TGCGCCAGCAGCCAAGATCTACTAGGCCACAATGAGCAGTTCTTC.

This clonotype was observed a handful of times. The chain employs TRBV20-1 and TRBJ2-5; D may be TRBD2 (6 bases). The CDR3 sequence is 11 residues long. Germline-derived CDR1 and CDR2 are DFQATT and SNEGSKA (reference sequence). With 7 bases removed from V and 1 base from J, the gap between germline ends came to 7 bases. CDR3 protein: CSVGGQETQYF. The DNA of the CDR3 is TGCAGTGTCGGGGGCCAAGAGACCCAGTACTTC.